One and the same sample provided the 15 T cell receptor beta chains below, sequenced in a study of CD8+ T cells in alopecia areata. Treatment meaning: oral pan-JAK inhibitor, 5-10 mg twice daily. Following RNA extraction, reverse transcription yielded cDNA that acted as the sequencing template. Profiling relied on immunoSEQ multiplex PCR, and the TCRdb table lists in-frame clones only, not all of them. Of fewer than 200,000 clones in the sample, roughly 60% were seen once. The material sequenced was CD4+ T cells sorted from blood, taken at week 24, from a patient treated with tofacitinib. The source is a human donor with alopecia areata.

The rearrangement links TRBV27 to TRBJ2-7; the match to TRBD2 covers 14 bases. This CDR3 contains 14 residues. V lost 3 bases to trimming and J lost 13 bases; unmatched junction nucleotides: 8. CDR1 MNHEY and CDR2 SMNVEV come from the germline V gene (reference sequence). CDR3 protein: CASSFGTSGGQFYF. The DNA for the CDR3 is TGTGCCAGCAGTTTCGGGACTAGCGGGGGCCAGTTTTACTTC.

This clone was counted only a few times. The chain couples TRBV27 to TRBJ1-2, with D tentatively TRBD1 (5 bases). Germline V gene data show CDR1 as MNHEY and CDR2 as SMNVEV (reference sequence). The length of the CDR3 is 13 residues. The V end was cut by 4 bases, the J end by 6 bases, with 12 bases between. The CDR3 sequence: CASSSRGRDGYTF. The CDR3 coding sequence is TGTGCCAGCAGTTCTCGGGGGAGGGATGGCTACACCTTC.

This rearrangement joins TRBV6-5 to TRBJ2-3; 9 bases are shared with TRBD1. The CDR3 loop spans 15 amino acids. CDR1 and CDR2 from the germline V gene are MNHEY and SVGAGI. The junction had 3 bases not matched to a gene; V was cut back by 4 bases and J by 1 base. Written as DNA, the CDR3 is TGTGCCAGCAGTTGGGACAGGGCTGGCACAGATACGCAGTATTTT. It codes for CASSWDRAGTDTQYF.

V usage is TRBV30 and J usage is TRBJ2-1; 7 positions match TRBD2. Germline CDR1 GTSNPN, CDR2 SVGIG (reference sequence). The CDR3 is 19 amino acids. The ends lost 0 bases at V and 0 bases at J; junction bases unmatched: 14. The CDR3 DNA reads TGTGCCTGGAGTGTACCTTGGCGGGGGTCCCCAAGCTCCTACAATGAGCAGTTCTTC. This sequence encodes CAWSVPWRGSPSSYNEQFF.

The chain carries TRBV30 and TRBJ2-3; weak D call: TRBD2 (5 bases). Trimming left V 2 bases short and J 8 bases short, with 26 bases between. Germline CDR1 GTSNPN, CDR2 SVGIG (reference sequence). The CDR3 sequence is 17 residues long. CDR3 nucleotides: TGTGCCTGGAGTTCCAGGAACCTCTTACACAAGGCGGGTACGCAGTATTTT. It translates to CAWSSRNLLHKAGTQYF.

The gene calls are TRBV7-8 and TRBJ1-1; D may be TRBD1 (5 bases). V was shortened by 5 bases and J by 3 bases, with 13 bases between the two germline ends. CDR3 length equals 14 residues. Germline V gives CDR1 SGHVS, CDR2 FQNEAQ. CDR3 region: CASSARGTYTEAFF. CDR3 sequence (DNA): TGTGCCAGCAGCGCGAGGGGAACTTACACTGAAGCTTTCTTT.

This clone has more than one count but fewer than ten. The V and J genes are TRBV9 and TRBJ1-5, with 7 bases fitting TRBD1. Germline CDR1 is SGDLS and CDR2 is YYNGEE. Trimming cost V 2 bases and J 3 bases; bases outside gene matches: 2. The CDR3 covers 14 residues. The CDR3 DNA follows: TGTGCCAGCAGCGTCGGGACAGTCAATCAGCCCCAGCATTTT. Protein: CASSVGTVNQPQHF.

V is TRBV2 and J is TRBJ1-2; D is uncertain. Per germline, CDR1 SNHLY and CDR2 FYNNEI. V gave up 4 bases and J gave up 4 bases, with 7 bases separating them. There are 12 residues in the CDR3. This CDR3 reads CASSGHIYGYTF. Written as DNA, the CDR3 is TGTGCCAGCAGTGGACACATCTATGGCTACACCTTC.

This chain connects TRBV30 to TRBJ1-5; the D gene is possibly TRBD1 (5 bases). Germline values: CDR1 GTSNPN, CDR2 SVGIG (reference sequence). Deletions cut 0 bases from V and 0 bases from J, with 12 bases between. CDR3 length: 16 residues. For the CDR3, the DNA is TGTGCCTGGAGTGTTAGGACACCGTATAGCAATCAGCCCCAGCATTTT. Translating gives CAWSVRTPYSNQPQHF.

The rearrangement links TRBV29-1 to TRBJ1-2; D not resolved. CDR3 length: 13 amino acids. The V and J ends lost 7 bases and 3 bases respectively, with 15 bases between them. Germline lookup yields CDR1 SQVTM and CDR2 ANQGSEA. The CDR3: CSAGETTHYGYTF. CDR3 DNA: TGCAGCGCAGGAGAGACCACTCACTATGGCTACACCTTC.

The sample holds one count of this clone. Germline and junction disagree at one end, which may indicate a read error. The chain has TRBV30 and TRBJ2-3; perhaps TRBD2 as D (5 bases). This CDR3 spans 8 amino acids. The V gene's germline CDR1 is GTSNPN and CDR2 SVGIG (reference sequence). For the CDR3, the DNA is TGTGTCTCGGACCCGGGGTTTTTT. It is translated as CVSDPGFF. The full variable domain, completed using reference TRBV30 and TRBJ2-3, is SQTIHQWPATLVQPVGSPLSLECTVEGTSNPNLYWYRQAAGRGLQLLFYSVGIGQISSEVPQNLSASRPQDRQFILSSKKLLLSDSGFYLCVSDPGFFGPGTRLTVL.

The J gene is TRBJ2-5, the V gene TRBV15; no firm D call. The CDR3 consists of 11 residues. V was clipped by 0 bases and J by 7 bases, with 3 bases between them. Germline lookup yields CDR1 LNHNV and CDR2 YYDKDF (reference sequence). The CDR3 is CATSRDGTQYF. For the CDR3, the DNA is TGTGCCACCAGCAGAGATGGGACCCAGTACTTC.

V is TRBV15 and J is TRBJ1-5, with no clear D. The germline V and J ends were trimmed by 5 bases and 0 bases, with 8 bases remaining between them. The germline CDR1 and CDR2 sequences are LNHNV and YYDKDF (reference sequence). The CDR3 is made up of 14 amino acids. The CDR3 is CATSRVSSNQPQHF. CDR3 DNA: TGTGCCACCAGCCGGGTTTCTAGCAATCAGCCCCAGCATTTT.

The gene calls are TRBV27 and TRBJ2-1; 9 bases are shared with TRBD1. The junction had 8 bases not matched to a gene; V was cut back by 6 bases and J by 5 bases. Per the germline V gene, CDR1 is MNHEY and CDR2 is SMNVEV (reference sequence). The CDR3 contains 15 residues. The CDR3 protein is CASRPGTGKNNEQFF. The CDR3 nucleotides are TGTGCCAGCAGGCCCGGGACAGGGAAAAACAATGAGCAGTTCTTC.

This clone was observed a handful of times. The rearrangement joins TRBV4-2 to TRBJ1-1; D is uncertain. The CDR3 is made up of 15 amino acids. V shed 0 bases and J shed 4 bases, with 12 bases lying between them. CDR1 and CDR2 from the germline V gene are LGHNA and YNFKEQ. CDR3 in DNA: TGTGCCAGCAGCCAAGACTTCGCGGGATCCACTGAAGCTTTCTTT. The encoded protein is CASSQDFAGSTEAFF.